The next 8 T cell receptor beta chains were all read from a single sample in a study of T cells after yellow fever vaccination. TCRdb re-called the 5' RACE reads with MiXCR, one entry per CDR3 protein. Found here are around 230,000 distinct CDR3 sequences, approximately 6.3% of them singletons; the top ten hold 1.1%. The sequenced sample was CD4+ T cells sorted from PBMCs, obtained on the day of the yellow fever booster vaccination. These receptor sequences come from a man aged 30 to 45 who received the YFV17D yellow fever vaccine.

This clonotype was picked up many times. The chain employs TRBV14 and TRBJ2-1, with D perhaps matching TRBD2 (6 bases). V lost 5 bases and J lost 0, with 20 bases in between. Germline V gene data show CDR1 as SGHDN and CDR2 as FVKESK. The length of the CDR3 is 18 residues. DNA of the CDR3: TGTGCCAGCAGCAACCGGTTGGGGCGCGGGACCTCCTACAATGAGCAGTTCTTC. Translation gives CASSNRLGRGTSYNEQFF.

The chain joins TRBV6-1 to TRBJ2-7; possible D gene TRBD2, 6 bases. This CDR3 has 14 amino acids. Trimming took off 7 bases at V and 5 bases at J, with 18 bases between the two ends. CDR1 is MNHNS and CDR2 is SASEGT in the germline V gene. In DNA, the CDR3 is TGTGCCAGCATATACCAGGCAGGGAGGAACGAGCAGTACTTC. The encoded protein is CASIYQAGRNEQYF.

In its sample, this clonotype was seen many times. CDR3 in DNA: TGTGCCAGCAGCTTGGTCGGGAGGAGCTCCTACGAGCAGTACTTC. This translates into CASSLVGRSSYEQYF. The chain links TRBV5-4 to TRBJ2-7; TRBD2 matches 7 bases. With V trimmed by 0 bases and J by 0 bases, 3 bases remained unmatched. CDR3 length: 15 amino acids. Germline loops: CDR1 SGHNT, CDR2 YYREEE (reference sequence).

This clonotype was found many times. This rearrangement joins TRBV6-2 or TRBV6-3 to TRBJ2-7, with TRBD2 matching over 8 bases. V lost 5 bases to trimming and J lost 12 bases; unmatched junction nucleotides: 6. CDR3 size: 11 residues. Per the germline V gene, CDR1 is MNHEY and CDR2 is SVGEGT. The DNA for the CDR3 is TGTGCCAGCAGTACGGGACTAGTACGGTACTTC. Translation: CASSTGLVRYF.

The chain is built from TRBV20-1 and TRBJ1-1; 7 bases map to TRBD1. The CDR3 is 12 amino acids. Germline CDR1 and CDR2: DFQATT and SNEGSKA (reference sequence). J gave up 2 bases and V 7 bases, and 4 bases lay outside the gene matches. CDR3 region: CSGRQGNTEAFF. The DNA of the CDR3 is TGCAGTGGGAGACAGGGTAACACTGAAGCTTTCTTT.

This clonotype appeared a few times. The chain uses TRBV2 and TRBJ2-1; 7 bases are shared with TRBD2. The CDR3 length is 13 residues. The V gene's germline CDR1 is SNHLY and CDR2 FYNNEI. The V gene end was trimmed by 10 bases and the J gene end by 5 bases; junction bases not matched to a gene: 8. CDR3 sequence: CATGLGANNEQFF. The CDR3 nucleotides are TGTGCCACCGGACTAGGAGCGAACAATGAGCAGTTCTTC. The variable domain in full, with the rest retrieved from reference TRBV2 and TRBJ2-1, is EPEVTQTPSHQVTQMGQEVILRCVPISNHLYFYWYRQILGQKVEFLVSFYNNEISEKSEIFDDQFSVERPDGSNFTLKIRSTKLEDSAMYFCATGLGANNEQFFGPGTRLTVL.

This clonotype was counted ten times or more. V is TRBV7-2 and J is TRBJ2-1; D is possibly TRBD2 (6 bases). CDR1 SGHTA and CDR2 FQGNSA come from the germline V gene. This CDR3 spans 16 amino acids. Trimming pared 1 base from V and 2 bases from J, leaving 12 bases between. CDR3 sequence: CASSLVGGPTYNEQFF. The CDR3 DNA is TGTGCCAGCAGCTTAGTGGGGGGTCCAACCTACAATGAGCAGTTCTTC.

This clonotype was counted a few times. This chain connects TRBV5-4 to TRBJ2-1; D remains unclear. In germline, CDR1 is SGHNT, CDR2 YYREEE (reference sequence). This CDR3 spans 14 amino acids. Trimming took 1 base from V and 10 from J, leaving 15 bases between them. CDR3 residues: CASSLKPHTWEQFF. CDR3 DNA: TGTGCCAGCAGCTTGAAACCACACACCTGGGAGCAGTTCTTC.